This T cell receptor (beta chain) was recorded in a study of blood T cell repertoires in COVID-19. Whole-study context: Whether acute or convalescent, the COVID-19 samples came from the United States, Italy and Spain.

Source study methods: Amplification of reference gene primers provided the estimated nucleated cell counts. Clones were read by immunoSEQ multiplex PCR, and TCRdb kept only the in-frame ones, dropping some. The DNA gave D and trimming, while V, J and clone size come from that table. The repertoire has about 280,000 clones, over 75% of them found once; the top ten carry approximately 8.8%. Germline CDR1 SGHKS, CDR2 YYEKEE (reference sequence). J gave up 2 bases and V 4 bases, and 11 bases lay outside the gene matches. This CDR3 contains 17 residues. The chain joins TRBV5-5 to TRBJ1-5, with TRBD1 identical over 8 bases. This clonotype was sampled from a man between 18 and 29 years old with active or convalescent COVID-19. The source material was peripheral blood. CDR3 sequence: CASSTGQGGPRNQPQHF. The CDR3 DNA reads TGTGCCAGCAGCACCGGACAGGGAGGCCCACGCAATCAGCCCCAGCATTTT.